The 29 T cell receptor beta chains below all came from one sample that was sequenced in a study of T-cell memory formation after mild COVID-19. In TCRdb, the 5' RACE reads were re-called with MiXCR into one record per CDR3 protein. The data show roughly 400,000 distinct CDR3 sequences, 20% to 25% seen once. Sequencing used PBMCs or a T cell subset sorted from them (not recorded which). The origin of the receptors is an adult woman who had mild COVID-19 (a few samples of this study predate the infection). Cell type and time point are not known.

The rearrangement uses TRBV3-1 and TRBJ2-1, with a weak D call TRBD1 (7 bases). The germline gives CDR1 LGHDT, CDR2 YNNKEL (reference sequence). The V gene lost 3 bases and the J gene lost 7 bases, with 10 bases spanning the gap. This CDR3 region has 13 residues. In DNA form, the CDR3 reads TGTGCCAGCAGCCAGCGGGGACAGAATGAGCAGTTCTTC. Translated: CASSQRGQNEQFF.

The chain employs TRBV2 and TRBJ2-3, with D maybe TRBD1 (5 bases). Germline V gene sequence: CDR1 SNHLY, CDR2 FYNNEI. The V end was cut by 5 bases, the J end by 2 bases, with 17 bases between. The CDR3 length is 16 residues. CDR3 residues: CASSWFRQRDTDTQYF. Here the CDR3 DNA reads TGTGCCAGCAGTTGGTTTAGACAGAGAGACACAGATACGCAGTATTTT. The variable domain in full, with the rest retrieved from reference TRBV2 and TRBJ2-3, is EPEVTQTPSHQVTQMGQEVILRCVPISNHLYFYWYRQILGQKVEFLVSFYNNEISEKSEIFDDQFSVERPDGSNFTLKIRSTKLEDSAMYFCASSWFRQRDTDTQYFGPGTRLTVL.

This chain joins TRBV12-3 or TRBV12-4 and TRBJ2-3; TRBD2 matches at 8 bases. This CDR3 contains 15 residues. V was pared by 5 bases and J by 8 bases, with 12 bases of the junction left unmatched. CDR3 sequence (DNA): TGTGCCAGCAGTAATAGCGGGAACGTGGGCGGTACGCAGTATTTT. Translated: CASSNSGNVGGTQYF.

In DNA form, the CDR3 reads TGTGCCAGCAGCTTAGAAGGGGTGACCCAGTACTTC. Translating gives CASSLEGVTQYF. The V and J genes are TRBV7-8 and TRBJ2-5; D possibly corresponds to TRBD1 (5 bases). The germline V gene has CDR1 SGHVS and CDR2 FQNEAQ. The length of the CDR3 is 12 residues. Trimming cost V 1 base and J 7 bases, with 7 bases left between them.

This chain links TRBV6-5 with TRBJ1-2, with 7 nucleotides matching TRBD1. Germline trimming cut 7 bases from V and 1 base from J; bases unmatched to any gene: 6. This CDR3 has 14 amino acids. Germline CDR1 reads MNHEY; CDR2 reads SVGAGI. The CDR3 protein is CASTRTGVNYGYTF. The CDR3 DNA is TGTGCCAGCACGAGGACAGGCGTTAACTATGGCTACACCTTC.

This clonotype has a handful of counts. V is TRBV30 and J is TRBJ2-7; no definite D call. Trimming left V 1 base short and J 2 bases short, with 12 bases between. The CDR3 consists of 14 residues. Germline CDR1 GTSNPN, CDR2 SVGIG (reference sequence). CDR3 nucleotide sequence: TGTGCCTGGAGTGCCCCCCTGACCCCCTACGAGCAGTACTTC. Protein: CAWSAPLTPYEQYF.

This clonotype was observed a few times. CDR3 in DNA: TGTGCCAGCAGCTTTCTCCCTGGACTAGCGGGAGGGGGCGATACGCAGTATTTT. Translating it yields CASSFLPGLAGGGDTQYF. V usage is TRBV7-2 and J usage is TRBJ2-3; 15 nucleotides match TRBD2. V lost 3 bases and J lost 6; bases outside the gene matches: 10. The CDR3 length is 18 residues. CDR1 is SGHTA, CDR2 FQGNSA, per germline.

The chain combines TRBV25-1 with TRBJ1-6; D perhaps matches TRBD1 (5 bases). This CDR3 contains 16 residues. Germline V gene data show CDR1 as MGHDK and CDR2 as SYGVNS. V was clipped by 0 bases and J by 7 bases, with 13 bases between them. This CDR3 is CASSEYGGGENSPLHF. CDR3 sequence (DNA): TGTGCCAGCAGTGAATACGGCGGGGGTGAAAATTCACCCCTCCACTTT.

This clonotype has only one observation. The V gene is TRBV6-5, the J gene TRBJ2-7; TRBD1 aligns across 7 bases. Germline V CDR1 and CDR2: MNHEY, SVGAGI. The CDR3 has 15 residues. The V gene end was trimmed by 5 bases and the J gene end by 4 bases; junction bases not matched to a gene: 11. This CDR3 is CASSTPTGTGYEQYF. CDR3 sequence (DNA): TGTGCCAGCAGTACCCCGACAGGGACCGGATACGAGCAGTACTTC.

The chain has TRBV18 and TRBJ2-2; the D gene is possibly TRBD2 (6 bases). This CDR3 has 16 amino acids. V was clipped by 3 bases and J by 4 bases, with 15 bases between them. Germline CDR1 KGHSH, CDR2 LQKENI. CDR3 bases: TGTGCCAGCTCACCTAGACAGCCCGGGGGCACCGGGGAGCTGTTTTTT. Its protein product is CASSPRQPGGTGELFF.

This clonotype showed up just a few times. The gene calls are TRBV27 and TRBJ1-1, with D possibly being TRBD1 (6 bases). The length of the CDR3 is 14 residues. Germline assignment: CDR1 MNHEY and CDR2 SMNVEV (reference sequence). Trimming took off 7 bases at V and 4 bases at J, with 16 bases between the two ends. CDR3 loop: CASKVQGRITEAFF. The CDR3 region has the DNA TGTGCCAGCAAAGTCCAGGGGAGGATCACTGAAGCTTTCTTT.

A few counts support this clonotype. V gene TRBV2 combines with J gene TRBJ1-1; D may be TRBD1 (5 bases). The V gene's germline CDR1 is SNHLY and CDR2 FYNNEI. The CDR3 covers 14 residues. Trimming took off 10 bases at V and 1 base at J, with 16 bases between the two ends. CDR3 in DNA: TGTGCCATCCGGGCCCAGGGCGGGAACACTGAAGCTTTCTTT. Its translation: CAIRAQGGNTEAFF.

This clonotype was observed at least ten times. V and J are TRBV5-6 and TRBJ2-3, with no clear D. The V and J ends lost 2 bases and 4 bases respectively, with 8 bases between them. Germline V lookup: CDR1 SGHDT, CDR2 YYEEEE. The CDR3 totals 13 residues. The CDR3 here is CASSFLFSDTQYF. The CDR3 bases are TGTGCCAGCAGCTTCCTGTTCTCAGATACGCAGTATTTT. The entire variable domain, with the rest obtained from reference TRBV5-6 and TRBJ2-3, is as follows: DAGVTQSPTHLIKTRGQQVTLRCSPKSGHDTVSWYQQALGQGPQFIFQYYEEEERQRGNFPDRFSGHQFPNYSSELNVNALLLGDSALYLCASSFLFSDTQYFGPGTRLTVL.

The chain has TRBV7-2 and TRBJ2-3; the D is unclear. Germline CDR1 and CDR2: SGHTA and FQGNSA. The ends were cut back, 0 bases at V and 2 bases at J, with 15 bases in the middle. CDR3 length: 17 residues. The CDR3 DNA reads as TGTGCCAGCAGCTTAGCCCCGGGCGGATCATACACAGATACGCAGTATTTT. It encodes CASSLAPGGSYTDTQYF.

This clonotype was detected ten times or more. V usage is TRBV21-1 and J usage is TRBJ2-2; the DNA was not used to check the table's D call, TRBD2. TRBV21-1 is deemed a pseudogene. This CDR3 is built from 15 residues. The CDR3 coding sequence is TGTGCCAGCAGCGGGAGGATCCGGAACACCGGGGAGCTGTTTTTT. Its translation is CASSGRIRNTGELFF.

This clonotype was counted many times. The chain carries TRBV10-3 and TRBJ1-1; D is perhaps TRBD1 (6 bases). Germline CDR1 ENHRY, CDR2 SYGVKD. The CDR3 covers 13 residues. Trimming took 6 bases from V and 0 from J, leaving 8 bases between them. The CDR3 is CAIRDSMNTEAFF. CDR3 nucleotides: TGTGCCATCAGGGACAGCATGAACACTGAAGCTTTCTTT.

This chain connects TRBV6-2 or TRBV6-3 to TRBJ2-7, with TRBD1 identical over 12 bases. The germline V gene encodes CDR1 MNHEY and CDR2 SVGEGT. V dropped 11 bases and J dropped 4; count of bases not matched to a gene: 9. The CDR3 is 14 amino acids. CDR3: CAVVRDRGPYEQYF. The CDR3, as DNA: TGTGCCGTTGTCCGGGACAGGGGGCCGTACGAGCAGTACTTC.

This clonotype was found once. V and J are TRBV11-3 and TRBJ2-1; TRBD2 is a possible D gene (5 bases). The CDR3 loop spans 13 amino acids. The germline CDR1 and CDR2 sequences are SGHNT and YENEEA. With 5 bases removed from V and 7 bases from J, the gap between germline ends came to 12 bases. This CDR3 is CASSPGVWNEQFF. In DNA, the CDR3 is TGTGCCAGCAGCCCCGGGGTGTGGAATGAGCAGTTCTTC.

The V and J genes are TRBV7-2 and TRBJ2-3; TRBD1 matches 11 bases. CDR1 SGHTA and CDR2 FQGNSA come from the germline V gene. Germline trimming cut 9 bases from V and 9 bases from J; bases unmatched to any gene: 11. CDR3 length equals 14 residues. Here the CDR3 reads CASPGTGGLSTQYF. The DNA for the CDR3 is TGTGCCAGTCCCGGGACAGGGGGACTTTCGACGCAGTATTTT.

The table lists this clonotype with a few counts. The chain uses TRBV5-5 and TRBJ1-5; D gene uncertain. Trimming pared 2 bases from V and 6 bases from J, leaving 18 bases between. This CDR3 region has 16 residues. CDR1 is SGHKS, CDR2 YYEKEE, per germline (reference sequence). For the CDR3, the DNA is TGTGCCAGCAGCTTAAGGGCATTGGGGTTGCGTCAGCCCCAGCATTTT. Translating gives CASSLRALGLRQPQHF.

The chain couples TRBV24-1 to TRBJ2-2; TRBD1 agrees at 7 bases. CDR1 is KGHDR and CDR2 is SFDVKD in the germline V gene. This CDR3 spans 17 amino acids. V dropped 1 base and J dropped 3; count of bases not matched to a gene: 7. The CDR3 reads CATSDLPGQAYTGELFF. The CDR3 nucleotides are TGTGCCACCAGTGATTTACCCGGACAGGCGTACACCGGGGAGCTGTTTTTT.

The chain recombines TRBV29-1 with TRBJ2-3, with D perhaps TRBD1 (5 bases). CDR1 is SQVTM and CDR2 is ANQGSEA in the germline V gene. The CDR3 sequence is 13 residues long. Deletions cut 6 bases from V and 4 bases from J, with 14 bases between. CDR3 region: CSVDPQGADTQYF. DNA of the CDR3: TGCAGCGTAGACCCGCAGGGCGCAGATACGCAGTATTTT.

Only a few counts were recorded for this clonotype. The chain couples TRBV29-1 to TRBJ1-1, with a possible D match to TRBD1 (5 bases). The CDR3 sequence is 12 residues long. Per the germline V gene, CDR1 is SQVTM and CDR2 is ANQGSEA. The ends were cut back, 6 bases at V and 5 bases at J, with 13 bases in the middle. In nucleotides, the CDR3 is TGCAGCGTGGGGTGGGGGGTTACTGAAGCTTTCTTT. It specifies CSVGWGVTEAFF.

V usage is TRBV6-2 or TRBV6-3 and J usage is TRBJ1-2; 9 bases match TRBD1. Per the germline V gene, CDR1 is MNHEY and CDR2 is SVGEGT. V shed 3 bases and J 7 bases; nucleotides not matched to a gene: 3. The CDR3 is 13 amino acids. CDR3 sequence: CASSYRTGVGYTF. The CDR3 nucleotides read TGTGCCAGCAGTTATCGGACAGGGGTTGGCTACACCTTC.

V usage is TRBV6-2 or TRBV6-3 and J usage is TRBJ2-7; 10 bases line up with TRBD2. Germline values: CDR1 MNHEY, CDR2 SVGEGT. The V gene end was trimmed by 6 bases and the J gene end by 2 bases; junction bases not matched to a gene: 7. The CDR3 has 15 residues. The CDR3 DNA is TGTGCCAGCAGACCATGGACTAGCGGAACCTACGAGCAGTACTTC. It translates to CASRPWTSGTYEQYF.

The rearrangement links TRBV9 to TRBJ2-3; 11 bases map to TRBD2. Germline assignment: CDR1 SGDLS and CDR2 YYNGEE. This CDR3 has 17 residues. Trimming at V came to 4 bases and at J to 3 bases, leaving 10 bases not matched to a gene. This CDR3 is CASSPLSTSGKTDTQYF. As DNA, the CDR3 is TGTGCCAGCAGCCCTTTGTCGACTAGCGGGAAGACAGATACGCAGTATTTT. The variable domain in full, completed from reference TRBV9 and TRBJ2-3, reads DSGVTQTPKHLITATGQRVTLRCSPRSGDLSVYWYQQSLDQGLQFLIQYYNGEERAKGNILERFSAQQFPDLHSELNLSSLELGDSALYFCASSPLSTSGKTDTQYFGPGTRLTVL.

This chain uses TRBV7-2 with TRBJ1-1, with a possible D match to TRBD1 (6 bases). CDR1 and CDR2 from the germline V gene are SGHTA and FQGNSA. The V end was cut by 5 bases, the J end by 4 bases, with 17 bases between. This CDR3 spans 15 amino acids. The CDR3 is CASSPFTGLGTEAFF. CDR3 nucleotides: TGTGCCAGCAGCCCCTTCACAGGGTTAGGCACTGAAGCTTTCTTT.

This clonotype was seen a handful of times. This sequence joins TRBV12-3 or TRBV12-4 and TRBJ1-1; TRBD1 aligns across 8 bases. The CDR3 runs to 18 residues. Trimming took 2 bases from V and 6 from J; bases not matched to a gene: 17. The CDR3 sequence is CASSLLVSIWTGLAEAFF. The CDR3, as DNA: TGTGCCAGCAGTTTATTAGTTTCCATCTGGACAGGGTTGGCTGAAGCTTTCTTT.

The table lists this clonotype with many counts. The chain links TRBV5-1 to TRBJ1-2; D is perhaps TRBD1 (6 bases). The CDR3 spans 15 residues. The ends were cut back, 4 bases at V and 3 bases at J, with 16 bases in the middle. CDR1 and CDR2 (germline): SGHRS, YFSETQ. The CDR3 DNA sequence: TGCGCCAGCAGCCCCAGATCGGGGGGCTACTATGGCTACACCTTC. Protein: CASSPRSGGYYGYTF.